Below, 25 T cell receptor beta chains from the same sample are listed, as sequenced in a study of shared clonotypes between healthy human individuals. Naive CD8 cells were CD45RO-negative, positively selected for CCR7, excluding terminally differentiated effector memory CD45RA+ cells. Assay used: immunoSEQ multiplex PCR; TCRdb lists only in-frame clones, some missing. The sample contains under 850,000 clones, 80% to 95% of which appear only once. Sequenced sample: naive CD8+ T cells sorted from blood. These receptors originate from a man aged 30-40 years in good health.

This rearrangement joins TRBV27 to TRBJ2-7; D tentatively fits TRBD1 or TRBD2 (5 bases each). In germline, CDR1 is MNHEY, CDR2 SMNVEV (reference sequence). The CDR3 covers 13 residues. V was clipped by 8 bases and J by 6 bases, with 17 bases between them. The CDR3 reads CASHGGPASEQYF. The CDR3 region has the DNA TGTGCCAGCCATGGGGGTCCAGCTTCCGAGCAGTACTTC.

The rearrangement joins TRBV5-6 to TRBJ2-1; TRBD2 aligns across 7 bases. The CDR3 sequence is 15 residues long. Germline V lookup: CDR1 SGHDT, CDR2 YYEEEE. The ends lost 4 bases at V and 10 bases at J; junction bases unmatched: 14. CDR3 sequence (DNA): TGTGCCAGCAGCCCTAGCTGGGGAGGGCCACTGGAGCAGTTCTTC. Its translation is CASSPSWGGPLEQFF.

V gene TRBV4-3 combines with J gene TRBJ2-5; 8 bases are shared with TRBD2. The germline V gene has CDR1 LGHNA and CDR2 YSLEER. The CDR3 consists of 16 residues. With V trimmed by 4 bases and J by 4 bases, 11 bases remained unmatched. CDR3 sequence (DNA): TGCGCCAGCAGCCTTAGTCCACTAGCGGAAGTAGAGACCCAGTACTTC. This codes for CASSLSPLAEVETQYF.

The rearrangement links TRBV10-3 to TRBJ2-3, with 8 bases aligning to TRBD1. The CDR3 runs to 14 residues. With 5 bases clipped from V and 0 bases from J, the junction kept 1 base outside the gene matches. In germline, CDR1 is ENHRY, CDR2 SYGVKD. Written as DNA, the CDR3 is TGTGCCATCAGTCGACAGGGGAGCACAGATACGCAGTATTTT. Its translation is CAISRQGSTDTQYF.

The chain joins TRBV27 to TRBJ2-3; 7 bases agree with TRBD1. CDR3 length: 14 amino acids. V lost 9 bases, J lost 2 bases, and 8 bases stayed unmatched. Germline V CDR1 and CDR2: MNHEY, SMNVEV (reference sequence). CDR3 sequence: CARDTGDFTDTQYF. The CDR3 DNA sequence: TGTGCCAGAGATACAGGGGATTTCACAGATACGCAGTATTTT.

V and J are TRBV7-9 and TRBJ1-4; D may be TRBD1 (5 bases). The V gene's germline CDR1 is SEHNR and CDR2 FQNEAQ (reference sequence). Trimming pared 5 bases from V and 4 bases from J, leaving 17 bases between. This CDR3 spans 16 amino acids. The CDR3 loop reads CASSVGPDSYNEKLFF. The DNA of the CDR3 is TGTGCCAGCAGCGTGGGACCGGACTCCTATAATGAAAAACTGTTTTTT.

The chain links TRBV14 to TRBJ1-5, with D possibly TRBD1 on 5 matching bases. V was pared by 4 bases and J by 7 bases, with 11 bases between. The CDR3 is 13 residues long. Germline CDR1 reads SGHDN; CDR2 reads FVKESK. The CDR3 loop reads CASSPTRGQPQHF. The CDR3 nucleotides are TGTGCCAGCAGCCCTACGCGGGGCCAGCCCCAGCATTTT. The variable domain in full, completed from reference TRBV14 and TRBJ1-5, reads EAGVTQFPSHSVIEKGQTVTLRCDPISGHDNLYWYRRVMGKEIKFLLHFVKESKQDESGMPNNRFLAERTGGTYSTLKVQPAELEDSGVYFCASSPTRGQPQHFGDGTRLSIL.

V is TRBV7-9 and J is TRBJ1-3; 7 nucleotides agree with TRBD1. CDR1 and CDR2 (germline): SEHNR, FQNEAQ (reference sequence). Trimming cost V 5 bases and J 1 base; bases outside gene matches: 14. This CDR3 is built from 18 residues. CDR3 nucleotides: TGTGCCAGCAGCACCCGGGACAGTTTGAGGGCTTCTGGAAACACCATATATTTT. It codes for CASSTRDSLRASGNTIYF.

The chain recombines TRBV27 with TRBJ1-1, with unresolved D. Germline values: CDR1 MNHEY, CDR2 SMNVEV (reference sequence). The CDR3 is made up of 13 amino acids. V lost 7 bases, J lost 0 bases, and 9 bases lay in between. The CDR3 spells CASMGSVNTEAFF. DNA for the CDR3: TGTGCCAGCATGGGATCGGTGAACACTGAAGCTTTCTTT.

This chain uses TRBV25-1 with TRBJ1-1; 8 nucleotides agree with TRBD1. Trimming removed 9 bases from V and 10 bases from J; junction bases left unmatched: 13. Germline assignment: CDR1 MGHDK and CDR2 SYGVNS. This CDR3 is built from 13 residues. The CDR3 is CASLGQGRNGAFF. As DNA, the CDR3 is TGTGCCAGTTTAGGACAGGGACGGAATGGAGCTTTCTTT.

V gene TRBV27 combines with J gene TRBJ2-2, with TRBD2 identical over 11 bases. This CDR3 has 15 residues. The germline V gene encodes CDR1 MNHEY and CDR2 SMNVEV (reference sequence). V was pared by 5 bases and J by 7 bases, with 6 bases of the junction left unmatched. CDR3: CASSIAGGRNGELFF. CDR3 DNA sequence: TGTGCCAGCAGTATAGCGGGAGGGCGTAACGGGGAGCTGTTTTTT.

In its sample, this clone was seen once. The V call is TRBV9, the J call TRBJ2-6; D tentatively reads TRBD1 or TRBD2 (5 bases each). This CDR3 spans 15 amino acids. Per the germline V gene, CDR1 is SGDLS and CDR2 is YYNGEE. The V end was cut by 7 bases, the J end by 0 bases, with 11 bases between. CDR3 region: CASEGPSSGANVLTF. The CDR3 DNA reads TGTGCCAGCGAGGGGCCTTCCTCTGGGGCCAACGTCCTGACTTTC.

The chain uses TRBV29-1 and TRBJ2-2; D is undetermined. The CDR3 loop spans 15 amino acids. CDR1 is SQVTM and CDR2 is ANQGSEA in the germline V gene. V was shortened by 1 base and J by 1 base, with 10 bases between the two germline ends. CDR3 coding DNA: TGCAGCGTTGAAGGTCTAGGTGGGAACACCGGGGAGCTGTTTTTT. Protein: CSVEGLGGNTGELFF.

This chain connects TRBV6-5 to TRBJ2-5, with 11 bases matching TRBD2. Germline CDR1 reads MNHEY; CDR2 reads SVGAGI. CDR3 length equals 15 residues. V lost 0 bases, J lost 3 bases, and 0 bases stayed unmatched. The CDR3 protein is CASSYSGLAEETQYF. DNA for the CDR3: TGTGCCAGCAGTTACTCGGGACTAGCGGAAGAGACCCAGTACTTC.

This sequence joins TRBV9 and TRBJ2-1; no clear D. The CDR3 contains 14 residues. With 4 bases removed from V and 2 bases from J, the gap between germline ends came to 10 bases. Germline V gives CDR1 SGDLS, CDR2 YYNGEE. The CDR3 is CASSPGRTYNEQFF. The CDR3 DNA reads as TGTGCCAGCAGCCCCGGGCGAACCTACAATGAGCAGTTCTTC. Looking up the rest from reference TRBV9 and TRBJ2-1 gives the full variable domain: DSGVTQTPKHLITATGQRVTLRCSPRSGDLSVYWYQQSLDQGLQFLIQYYNGEERAKGNILERFSAQQFPDLHSELNLSSLELGDSALYFCASSPGRTYNEQFFGPGTRLTVL.

The chain has TRBV7-9 and TRBJ2-7; D is perhaps TRBD1 (6 bases). Trimming shortened V by 4 bases and J by 3 bases, and 16 bases separated the two germline ends. Germline CDR1 and CDR2: SEHNR and FQNEAQ (reference sequence). The CDR3 covers 15 residues. CDR3 residues: CASSSLRGVDYEQYF. The CDR3 DNA sequence: TGTGCCAGCAGCTCCCTCAGGGGAGTGGACTACGAGCAGTACTTC.

The chain is built from TRBV5-1 and TRBJ2-7; 7 bases agree with TRBD1. The CDR3 contains 13 residues. Germline trimming cut 3 bases from V and 6 bases from J; bases unmatched to any gene: 6. Germline-derived CDR1 and CDR2 are SGHRS and YFSETQ. The CDR3 coding sequence is TGCGCCAGCAGCTCGAATGACAGGGCCGAGCAGTACTTC. Residues: CASSSNDRAEQYF.

The chain combines TRBV28 with TRBJ1-2, with D maybe TRBD1 (6 bases). V was shortened by 3 bases and J by 1 base, with 18 bases between the two germline ends. Germline CDR1 and CDR2: MDHEN and SYDVKM. The CDR3 is made up of 17 amino acids. CDR3 in amino acids: CASSFSLNRGFNYGYTF. The DNA of the CDR3 is TGTGCCAGCAGTTTCTCCTTAAATAGGGGGTTTAACTATGGCTACACCTTC.

The chain couples TRBV9 to TRBJ2-3, with a possible D match to TRBD1 (5 bases). Germline CDR1 is SGDLS and CDR2 is YYNGEE. Trimming stripped 1 base from V and 2 bases from J, with 11 bases between. This CDR3 contains 15 residues. CDR3 nucleotides: TGTGCCAGCAGCGTAAAGGGGTTGGCCACAGATACGCAGTATTTT. Its protein is CASSVKGLATDTQYF.

On this clone itself: Other DNA sequences from this sample encode an identical CDR3 as well. V is TRBV5-6 and J is TRBJ2-1, with D unresolved. The V and J ends lost 2 bases and 0 bases respectively, with 3 bases between them. The germline V gene has CDR1 SGHDT and CDR2 YYEEEE. The CDR3 loop spans 13 amino acids. This CDR3 is CASSLSSYNEQFF. CDR3 nucleotide sequence: TGTGCCAGCAGCTTAAGCTCCTACAATGAGCAGTTCTTC.

V is TRBV9 and J is TRBJ2-7; tentative D call: TRBD2 (6 bases). In germline, CDR1 is SGDLS, CDR2 YYNGEE. The CDR3 totals 14 residues. V was pared by 4 bases and J by 1 base, with 12 bases between. DNA for the CDR3: TGTGCCAGCAGCTTCGGACTAAGTTCCTACGAGCAGTACTTC. This sequence encodes CASSFGLSSYEQYF.

In nucleotides, the CDR3 is TGTGCCAGCGTTCTGACAACTAGCGGACGAGCCACCCAGTACTTC. It encodes CASVLTTSGRATQYF. The gene calls are TRBV28 and TRBJ2-5; 8 positions match TRBD2. The junction had 16 bases not matched to a gene; V was cut back by 8 bases and J by 8 bases. In germline, CDR1 is MDHEN, CDR2 SYDVKM. This CDR3 is built from 15 residues.

CDR3 in amino acids: CASSEPRQGNAGNQPQHF. For the CDR3, the DNA is TGTGCCAGCAGTGAACCTAGACAGGGAAATGCTGGCAATCAGCCCCAGCATTTT. V is TRBV6-1 and J is TRBJ1-5; 7 bases line up with TRBD1. Per germline, CDR1 MNHNS and CDR2 SASEGT. V gave up 2 bases and J gave up 2 bases; unmatched junction bases: 12. This CDR3 spans 18 amino acids.

The CDR3 reads CAIRVEVLGQGSHEQYF. The CDR3 DNA sequence: TGTGCCATCAGGGTCGAAGTACTGGGACAGGGGTCCCACGAGCAGTACTTC. V gene TRBV10-3 combines with J gene TRBJ2-7; 10 bases match TRBD1. The CDR3 has 17 amino acids. V lost 6 bases and J lost 5; bases outside the gene matches: 16. Germline V gene data show CDR1 as ENHRY and CDR2 as SYGVKD.

The J gene is TRBJ2-1, the V gene TRBV7-9; D might be TRBD2 (5 bases). Between the trimmed V and J ends, which lost 11 bases and 5 bases, there was a span of 13 bases. Germline V gives CDR1 SEHNR, CDR2 FQNEAQ (reference sequence). The CDR3 is 12 amino acids. CDR3 residues: CALGDDDNEQFF. CDR3 bases: TGTGCCTTGGGAGACGACGACAATGAGCAGTTCTTC.